The text below deals with one T cell receptor beta chain. Trimming removed 0 bases from V and 0 bases from J, with 9 bases in between. Looked up from germline, CDR1 is MGHRA and CDR2 is YSYEKL. The CDR3 is 17 residues long. Methods used by the authors: Estimation of nucleated cell counts was performed using reference gene primer amplification. TCRdb keeps only in-frame clones here, not all; method: immunoSEQ multiplex PCR. V, J and clone size derive from that table, while D and trimming were established from the DNA sequence. The sample records 150,000 to 200,000 clones, roughly 80% being singletons. This sample was taken from a study of blood T cell repertoires in COVID-19. Study summary: Sites across the United States, Italy and Spain contributed samples from acute and convalescent COVID-19.

The sequence was collected from a human donor in a cohort sampled during active COVID-19. Sequencing was performed on peripheral blood. This chain links TRBV4-1 with TRBJ2-6; D is possibly TRBD2 (5 bases). CDR3 loop: CASSQDWRSSGANVLTF. In nucleotides, the CDR3 is TGCGCCAGCAGCCAAGATTGGAGGAGCTCTGGGGCCAACGTCCTGACTTTC.